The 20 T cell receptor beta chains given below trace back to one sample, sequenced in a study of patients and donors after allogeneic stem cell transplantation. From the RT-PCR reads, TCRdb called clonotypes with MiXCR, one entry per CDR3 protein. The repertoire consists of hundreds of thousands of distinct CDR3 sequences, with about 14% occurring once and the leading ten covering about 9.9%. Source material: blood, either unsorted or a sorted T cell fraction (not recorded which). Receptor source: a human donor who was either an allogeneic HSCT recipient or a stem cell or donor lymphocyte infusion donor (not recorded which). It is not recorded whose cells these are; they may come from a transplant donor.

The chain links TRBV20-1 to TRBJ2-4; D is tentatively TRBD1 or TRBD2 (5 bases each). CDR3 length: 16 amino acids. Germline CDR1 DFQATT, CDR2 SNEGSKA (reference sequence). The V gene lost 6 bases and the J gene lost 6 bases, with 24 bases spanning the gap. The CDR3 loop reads CSAEGSPGQRGNIQYF. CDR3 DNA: TGCAGTGCCGAGGGGTCTCCAGGTCAGCGCGGAAACATTCAGTACTTC.

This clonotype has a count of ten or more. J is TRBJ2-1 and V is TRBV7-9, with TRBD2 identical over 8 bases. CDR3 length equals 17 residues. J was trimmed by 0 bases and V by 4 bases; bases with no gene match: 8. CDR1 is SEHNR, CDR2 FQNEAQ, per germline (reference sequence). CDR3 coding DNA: TGTGCCAGCAGCTCGACACTAGCGGAGTACTCCTACAATGAGCAGTTCTTC. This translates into CASSSTLAEYSYNEQFF.

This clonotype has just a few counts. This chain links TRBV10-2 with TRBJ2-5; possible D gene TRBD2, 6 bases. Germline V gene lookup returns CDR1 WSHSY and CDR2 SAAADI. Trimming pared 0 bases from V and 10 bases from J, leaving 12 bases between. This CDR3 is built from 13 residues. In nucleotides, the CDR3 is TGCGCCAGCAGTGAGTCGGGCGGGGTTATCCAGTACTTC. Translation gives CASSESGGVIQYF.

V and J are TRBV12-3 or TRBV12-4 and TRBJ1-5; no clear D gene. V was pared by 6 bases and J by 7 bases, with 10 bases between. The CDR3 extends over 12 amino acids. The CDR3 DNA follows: TGTGCCAGCAGCTGGACTGAGCAGCCCCAGCATTTT. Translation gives CASSWTEQPQHF.

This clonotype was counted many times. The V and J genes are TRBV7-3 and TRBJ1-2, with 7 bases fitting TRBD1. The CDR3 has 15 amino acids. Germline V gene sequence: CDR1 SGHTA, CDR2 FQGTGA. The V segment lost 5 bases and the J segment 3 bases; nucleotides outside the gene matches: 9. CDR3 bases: TGTGCCAGCAGCAGGGGGCCTCCTCCCGACTATGGCTACACCTTC. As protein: CASSRGPPPDYGYTF.

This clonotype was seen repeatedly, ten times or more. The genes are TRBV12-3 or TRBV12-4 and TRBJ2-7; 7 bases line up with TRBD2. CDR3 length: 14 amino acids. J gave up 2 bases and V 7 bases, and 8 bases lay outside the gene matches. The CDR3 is CASTTTGGTYEQYF. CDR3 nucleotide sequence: TGTGCCAGCACTACAACCGGGGGGACCTACGAGCAGTACTTC.

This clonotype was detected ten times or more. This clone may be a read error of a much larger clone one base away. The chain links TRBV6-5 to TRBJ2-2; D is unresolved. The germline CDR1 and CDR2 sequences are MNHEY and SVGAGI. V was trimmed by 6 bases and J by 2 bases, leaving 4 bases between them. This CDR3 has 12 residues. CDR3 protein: CASSRNTGELFF. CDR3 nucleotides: TGTGCCAGCAGCCGTAACACCGGGGAGCTGTTTTTT.

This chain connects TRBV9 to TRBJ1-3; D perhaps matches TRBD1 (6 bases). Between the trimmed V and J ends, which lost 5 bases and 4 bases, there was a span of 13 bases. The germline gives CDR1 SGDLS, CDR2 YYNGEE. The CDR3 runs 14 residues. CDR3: CASSATGFGNTIYF. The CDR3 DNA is TGTGCCAGCAGTGCCACAGGGTTCGGAAACACCATATATTTT.

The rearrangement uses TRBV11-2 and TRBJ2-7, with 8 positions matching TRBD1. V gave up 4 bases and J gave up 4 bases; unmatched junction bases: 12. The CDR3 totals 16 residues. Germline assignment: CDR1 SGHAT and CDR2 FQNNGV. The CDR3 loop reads CASSSTRTGYQYEQYF. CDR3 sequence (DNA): TGTGCCAGCAGCTCCACTCGGACAGGGTATCAATACGAGCAGTACTTC.

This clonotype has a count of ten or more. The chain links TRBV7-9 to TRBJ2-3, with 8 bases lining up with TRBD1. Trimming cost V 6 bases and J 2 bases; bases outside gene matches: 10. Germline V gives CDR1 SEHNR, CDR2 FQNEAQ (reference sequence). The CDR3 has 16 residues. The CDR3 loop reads CASSFTGGGITDTQYF. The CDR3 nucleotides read TGTGCCAGCAGTTTTACAGGGGGAGGAATCACAGATACGCAGTATTTT.

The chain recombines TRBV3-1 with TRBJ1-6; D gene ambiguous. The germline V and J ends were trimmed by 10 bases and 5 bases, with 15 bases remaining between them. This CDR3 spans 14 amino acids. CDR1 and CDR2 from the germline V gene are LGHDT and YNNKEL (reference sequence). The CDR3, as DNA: TGTGCCACGACAAGGACGGCTAATAATTCACCCCTCCACTTT. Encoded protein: CATTRTANNSPLHF.

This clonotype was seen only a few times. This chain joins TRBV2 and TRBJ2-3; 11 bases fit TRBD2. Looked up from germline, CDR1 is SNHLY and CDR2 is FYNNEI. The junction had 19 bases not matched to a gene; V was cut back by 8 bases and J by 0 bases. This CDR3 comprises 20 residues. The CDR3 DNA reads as TGTGCCAGCCGTGTCCAGACTAGCGGGAATTTACCGGGGAGCACAGATACGCAGTATTTT. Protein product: CASRVQTSGNLPGSTDTQYF.

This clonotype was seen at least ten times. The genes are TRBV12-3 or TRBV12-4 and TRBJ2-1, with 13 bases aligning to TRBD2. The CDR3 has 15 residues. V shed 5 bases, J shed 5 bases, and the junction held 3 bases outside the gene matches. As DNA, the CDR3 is TGTGCCAGCAGTACTAGCGGGAGGGCCCACAATGAGCAGTTCTTC. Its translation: CASSTSGRAHNEQFF.

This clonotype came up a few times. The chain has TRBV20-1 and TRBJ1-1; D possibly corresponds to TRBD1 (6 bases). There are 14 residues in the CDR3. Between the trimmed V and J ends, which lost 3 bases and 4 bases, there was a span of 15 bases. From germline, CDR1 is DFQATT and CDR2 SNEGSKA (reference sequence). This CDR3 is CSASLARGGTEAFF. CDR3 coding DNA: TGCAGTGCTAGTCTTGCCAGGGGAGGCACTGAAGCTTTCTTT.

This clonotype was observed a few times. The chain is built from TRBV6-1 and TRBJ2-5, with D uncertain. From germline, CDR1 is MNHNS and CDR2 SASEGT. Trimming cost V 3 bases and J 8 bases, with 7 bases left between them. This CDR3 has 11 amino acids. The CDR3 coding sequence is TGTGCCAGCAGTGAGTTGGGCACCCAGTACTTC. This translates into CASSELGTQYF.

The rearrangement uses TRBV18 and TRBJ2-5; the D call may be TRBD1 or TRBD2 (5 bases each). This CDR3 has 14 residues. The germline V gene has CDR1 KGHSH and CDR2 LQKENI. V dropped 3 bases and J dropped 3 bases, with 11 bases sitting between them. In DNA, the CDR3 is TGTGCCAGCTCACCTATGAGGGGAGAAGAGACCCAGTACTTC. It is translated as CASSPMRGEETQYF.

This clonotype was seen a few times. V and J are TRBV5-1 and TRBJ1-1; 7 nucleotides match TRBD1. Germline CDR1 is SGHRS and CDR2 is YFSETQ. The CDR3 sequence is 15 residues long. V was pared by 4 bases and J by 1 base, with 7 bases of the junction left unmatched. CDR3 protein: CASSQIQGWNTEAFF. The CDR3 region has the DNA TGCGCCAGCAGCCAGATACAGGGGTGGAACACTGAAGCTTTCTTT. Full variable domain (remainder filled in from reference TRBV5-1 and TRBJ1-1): KAGVTQTPRYLIKTRGQQVTLSCSPISGHRSVSWYQQTPGQGLQFLFEYFSETQRNKGNFPGRFSGRQFSNSRSEMNVSTLELGDSALYLCASSQIQGWNTEAFFGQGTRLTVV.

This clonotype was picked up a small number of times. The CDR3 region has the DNA TGTGCCAGCAGGGAAACAGGGGTTGGGCGCGAGCAGTACTTC. Its translation: CASRETGVGREQYF. The V call is TRBV6-1, the J call TRBJ2-7; 7 bases are a match to TRBD1. V lost 6 bases and J lost 6; bases outside the gene matches: 11. This CDR3 is built from 14 residues. Germline loops: CDR1 MNHNS, CDR2 SASEGT.

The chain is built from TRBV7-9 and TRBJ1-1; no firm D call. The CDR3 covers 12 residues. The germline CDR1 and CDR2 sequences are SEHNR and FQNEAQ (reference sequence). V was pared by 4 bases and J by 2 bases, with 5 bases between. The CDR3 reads CASSSINTEAFF. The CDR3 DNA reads TGTGCCAGCAGCTCAATAAACACTGAAGCTTTCTTT.

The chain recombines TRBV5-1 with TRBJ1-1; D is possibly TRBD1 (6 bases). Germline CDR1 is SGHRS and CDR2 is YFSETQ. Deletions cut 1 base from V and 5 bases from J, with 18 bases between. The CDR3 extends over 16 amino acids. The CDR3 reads CASSLQAGGHGTEAFF. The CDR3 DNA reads TGCGCCAGCAGCTTGCAGGCCGGGGGGCATGGGACTGAAGCTTTCTTT.